This paragraph reports one T cell receptor (beta chain). These data belong to a study of shared clonotypes between healthy human individuals. CDR1 is SGHAT and CDR2 is FQNNGV in the germline V gene. CDR3 size: 16 residues. V lost 4 bases and J lost 3, with 16 bases in between. CD45RO negativity and positive selection for CCR7 defined naive CD8 cells, a population that excluded terminally differentiated effector memory CD45RA+ cells. Execution of the assay was at deep level. The data were produced by immunoSEQ multiplex PCR, yet TCRdb's version contains in-frame clones alone and is incomplete. The sample carries fewer than 850,000 clones, around 96% recorded once.

This receptor was obtained from a man aged 25 to 40 in good health. Sequencing input: naive CD8+ T cells sorted from blood. The chain has TRBV11-2 and TRBJ2-4; no clear D gene. The CDR3 DNA reads as TGTGCCAGCAGCTCTGGCGGCAGCCCGTTCAAAAACATTCAGTACTTC. This gives the protein CASSSGGSPFKNIQYF.